The text below deals with one TCR beta chain. This entry belongs to a study of blood T cell repertoires in COVID-19. Overall study: Samples came from the United States, Italy and Spain, spanning acute and convalescent COVID-19.

In the original analysis: Researchers report that nucleated cell counts were estimated from reference gene primer amplification. Clones were sequenced by immunoSEQ multiplex PCR, and TCRdb holds only the in-frame ones, with some missing. V and J calls and clone size come straight from that table; D and trimming were deduced from the DNA. The table lists about 210,000 clones, about 81% of them singletons, with approximately 5.2% in the top ten. This receptor was obtained from a woman in her 70s with COVID-19, enrolled during active disease. Specimen: peripheral blood.

CDR3 sequence: CSGLRYRELTEAFF. CDR3 sequence (DNA): TGCAGCGGCTTGCGCTACAGGGAGTTGACTGAAGCTTTCTTT. The chain links TRBV29-1 to TRBJ1-1; tentatively, D is TRBD1 (6 bases). Per germline, CDR1 SQVTM and CDR2 ANQGSEA. The V and J ends lost 7 bases and 5 bases respectively, with 20 bases between them. This CDR3 has 14 residues.